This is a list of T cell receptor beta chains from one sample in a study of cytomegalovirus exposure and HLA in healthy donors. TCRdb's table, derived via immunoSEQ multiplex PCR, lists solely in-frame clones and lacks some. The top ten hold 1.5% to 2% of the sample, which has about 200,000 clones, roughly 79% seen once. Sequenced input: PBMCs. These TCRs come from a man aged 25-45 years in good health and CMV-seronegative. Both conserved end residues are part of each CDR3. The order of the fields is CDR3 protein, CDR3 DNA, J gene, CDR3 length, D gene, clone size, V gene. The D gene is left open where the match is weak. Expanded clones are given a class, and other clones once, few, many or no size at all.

CDR3 protein: CSVEDLSSGNTIYF
CDR3 DNA: TGCAGCGTTGAAGATCTCAGCTCTGGAAACACCATATATTTT
J gene: TRBJ1-3
CDR3 length: 14
D gene: -
clone size: -
V gene: TRBV29-1

CDR3 protein: CASSDGQGAANYGYTF
CDR3 DNA: TGTGCCAGCAGCGACGGACAGGGGGCCGCTAACTATGGCTACACCTTC
J gene: TRBJ1-2
CDR3 length: 16
D gene: TRBD1
clone size: once
V gene: TRBV9

CDR3 protein: CASSLGAGQNTGELFF
CDR3 DNA: TGCGCCAGCAGCTTGGGAGCGGGACAAAACACCGGGGAGCTGTTTTTT
J gene: TRBJ2-2
CDR3 length: 16
D gene: -
clone size: -
V gene: TRBV5-1

CDR3 protein: CASSPLGPDYGYTF
CDR3 DNA: TGTGCCAGCAGCCCCCTGGGCCCTGACTATGGCTACACCTTC
J gene: TRBJ1-2
CDR3 length: 14
D gene: -
clone size: -
V gene: TRBV6-5

CDR3 protein: CASSFERSYNEQFF
CDR3 DNA: TGTGCCAGCAGCTTTGAGCGGAGCTACAATGAGCAGTTCTTC
J gene: TRBJ2-1
CDR3 length: 14
D gene: -
clone size: once
V gene: TRBV5-6

CDR3 protein: CASSHPVSETQYF
CDR3 DNA: TGTGCCAGCAGCCACCCAGTAAGTGAGACCCAGTACTTC
J gene: TRBJ2-5
CDR3 length: 13
D gene: -
clone size: -
V gene: TRBV5-6

CDR3 protein: CASSLRTSGNNEQFF
CDR3 DNA: TGTGCCAGCAGCTTAAGGACTAGCGGGAACAATGAGCAGTTCTTC
J gene: TRBJ2-1
CDR3 length: 15
D gene: TRBD2
clone size: few
V gene: TRBV7-3

CDR3 protein: CASTGEELQPQHF
CDR3 DNA: TGTGCCAGCACCGGGGAGGAACTTCAGCCCCAGCATTTT
J gene: TRBJ1-5
CDR3 length: 13
D gene: -
clone size: -
V gene: TRBV2

CDR3 protein: CASSQDGSSYEQYF
CDR3 DNA: TGCGCCAGCAGCCAAGATGGCAGCTCCTACGAGCAGTACTTC
J gene: TRBJ2-7
CDR3 length: 14
D gene: -
clone size: -
V gene: TRBV4-1

CDR3 protein: CASSSRFGEQFF
CDR3 DNA: TGTGCCAGCAGCTCGCGCTTCGGGGAGCAGTTCTTC
J gene: TRBJ2-1
CDR3 length: 12
D gene: -
clone size: -
V gene: TRBV5-6

CDR3 protein: CASSLERTASSYEQYF
CDR3 DNA: TGTGCCAGCAGCTTAGAAAGGACAGCGAGCTCCTACGAGCAGTACTTC
J gene: TRBJ2-7
CDR3 length: 16
D gene: -
clone size: -
V gene: TRBV7-9

CDR3 protein: CASSPLINEQFF
CDR3 DNA: TGTGCCAGCAGCCCACTTATCAATGAGCAGTTCTTC
J gene: TRBJ2-1
CDR3 length: 12
D gene: -
clone size: -
V gene: TRBV7-2

CDR3 protein: CSAFLAGQSSGANVLTF
CDR3 DNA: TGCAGCGCTTTTCTAGCGGGTCAATCCTCTGGGGCCAACGTCCTGACTTTC
J gene: TRBJ2-6
CDR3 length: 17
D gene: TRBD2
clone size: -
V gene: TRBV29-1

CDR3 protein: CASSYHRAGKTEAFF
CDR3 DNA: TGTGCCAGCAGTTACCACAGGGCCGGAAAAACTGAAGCTTTCTTT
J gene: TRBJ1-1
CDR3 length: 15
D gene: -
clone size: -
V gene: TRBV6-5

CDR3 protein: CASDISPGGLPPYNEQFF
CDR3 DNA: TGCGCCAGCGACATTTCTCCGGGGGGGCTACCACCTTACAATGAGCAGTTCTTC
J gene: TRBJ2-1
CDR3 length: 18
D gene: TRBD2
clone size: -
V gene: TRBV5-1

CDR3 protein: CASSLDRDIYEQYF
CDR3 DNA: TGTGCCAGCAGTTTAGACAGGGATATTTACGAGCAGTACTTC
J gene: TRBJ2-7
CDR3 length: 14
D gene: TRBD1
clone size: -
V gene: TRBV28

CDR3 protein: CASSLDRGPYEQYF
CDR3 DNA: TGCGCCAGCAGCTTGGACAGGGGGCCCTACGAGCAGTACTTC
J gene: TRBJ2-7
CDR3 length: 14
D gene: TRBD1
clone size: -
V gene: TRBV5-1

CDR3 protein: CASTPTGWSEQYF
CDR3 DNA: TGTGCCAGTACCCCGACAGGGTGGAGCGAGCAGTACTTC
J gene: TRBJ2-7
CDR3 length: 13
D gene: TRBD1
clone size: -
V gene: TRBV19

CDR3 protein: CASSPGTVYGYTF
CDR3 DNA: TGTGCCAGCAGCCCCGGGACAGTCTATGGCTACACCTTC
J gene: TRBJ1-2
CDR3 length: 13
D gene: TRBD1
clone size: -
V gene: TRBV6-5

CDR3 protein: CASSLMGQPNEKLFF
CDR3 DNA: TGTGCCAGCAGTCTCATGGGACAGCCTAATGAAAAACTGTTTTTT
J gene: TRBJ1-4
CDR3 length: 15
D gene: TRBD1
clone size: few
V gene: TRBV28

CDR3 protein: CASSRTTGAAGTDTQYF
CDR3 DNA: TGTGCCAGTAGCCGTACAACTGGGGCGGCGGGCACAGATACGCAGTATTTT
J gene: TRBJ2-3
CDR3 length: 17
D gene: -
clone size: few
V gene: TRBV19

CDR3 protein: CASSDSTGVVEKLFF
CDR3 DNA: TGTGCCAGCAGTGATTCTACAGGAGTAGTTGAAAAACTGTTTTTT
J gene: TRBJ1-4
CDR3 length: 15
D gene: -
clone size: -
V gene: TRBV2